Listed below are T cell receptor beta chains from one sample, sequenced in a study of blood T cell repertoires in COVID-19. Sequencing used immunoSEQ multiplex PCR; TCRdb keeps in-frame clones, though not all of them. This sample has a few hundred thousand clones; 90% occur once, and the top ten carry roughly 2%. The sample taken for sequencing was peripheral blood. Every receptor here comes from a woman aged 60-75 years with COVID-19, enrolled during active disease. Both conserved end residues are part of each CDR3. The D gene is left open where the match is weak. Not all rows give a size; the values are once, few, many and, for expanded clones, a class.

len: 14; d_gene: TRBD2; j_gene: TRBJ2-1; v_gene: TRBV6-2/TRBV6-3; abundance: .; CDR3nt: TGTGCCAGCAGTTACTCGTGGACTAGCGGAATCCAGTTCTTC; CDR3aa: CASSYSWTSGIQFF
len: 13; d_gene: TRBD1; j_gene: TRBJ2-3; v_gene: TRBV9; abundance: .; CDR3nt: TGTGCCAGCAGCGGACAGGGCTCAGATACGCAGTATTTT; CDR3aa: CASSGQGSDTQYF
len: 15; d_gene: TRBD1; j_gene: TRBJ2-5; v_gene: TRBV6-5; abundance: .; CDR3nt: TGTGCCAGCAGTTATTCGGGACAGGGTAAAGAGACCCAGTACTTC; CDR3aa: CASSYSGQGKETQYF
len: 14; d_gene: TRBD1; j_gene: TRBJ1-1; v_gene: TRBV30; abundance: .; CDR3nt: TGTGCCTGGAGTAGGGGACAGAGTACAGATGAAGCTTTCTTT; CDR3aa: CAWSRGQSTDEAFF
len: 13; d_gene: TRBD1; j_gene: TRBJ1-2; v_gene: TRBV28; abundance: few; CDR3nt: TGTGCCAGCAGTCCGGGACAGAACTATGGCTACACCTTC; CDR3aa: CASSPGQNYGYTF
len: 16; d_gene: TRBD2; j_gene: TRBJ2-3; v_gene: TRBV7-9; abundance: .; CDR3nt: TGTGCCAGCAGCACCCCAGCGGGGGAGCAGTCAGATACGCAGTATTTT; CDR3aa: CASSTPAGEQSDTQYF
len: 14; d_gene: .; j_gene: TRBJ1-2; v_gene: TRBV30; abundance: .; CDR3nt: TGTGCCTGGAGTGCAGGAACAGGGAACTATGGCTACACCTTC; CDR3aa: CAWSAGTGNYGYTF
len: 14; d_gene: .; j_gene: TRBJ2-7; v_gene: TRBV19; abundance: .; CDR3nt: TGTGCCAGTAGTAGGATGACTAGTACGGGCGAGCAGTACTTC; CDR3aa: CASSRMTSTGEQYF
len: 16; d_gene: .; j_gene: TRBJ1-3; v_gene: TRBV2; abundance: .; CDR3nt: TGTGCCAGCACGGGGGGTTCGGGCCTCTCTGGAAACACCATATATTTT; CDR3aa: CASTGGSGLSGNTIYF
len: 15; d_gene: TRBD1; j_gene: TRBJ1-6; v_gene: TRBV5-1; abundance: .; CDR3nt: TGCGCCAGCAGCTTGGGACAGGGGAATAATTCACCCCTCCACTTT; CDR3aa: CASSLGQGNNSPLHF
len: 15; d_gene: TRBD1; j_gene: TRBJ2-7; v_gene: TRBV6-5; abundance: .; CDR3nt: TGTGCCAGCAGCCCGGGACAGGACTATACCTACGAGCAGTACTTC; CDR3aa: CASSPGQDYTYEQYF
len: 14; d_gene: .; j_gene: TRBJ2-5; v_gene: TRBV6-5; abundance: .; CDR3nt: TGTGCCAGCAGTTACTCAGGGACACAAGAGACCCAGTACTTC; CDR3aa: CASSYSGTQETQYF
len: 14; d_gene: .; j_gene: TRBJ2-3; v_gene: TRBV7-8; abundance: once; CDR3nt: TGTGCCAGCAGCTTAGACAGCTCAACAGATACGCAGTATTTT; CDR3aa: CASSLDSSTDTQYF
len: 15; d_gene: .; j_gene: TRBJ1-1; v_gene: TRBV4-3; abundance: .; CDR3nt: TGCGCCAGCAGCCTGACCCTAGGGGTGAACACTGAAGCTTTCTTT; CDR3aa: CASSLTLGVNTEAFF
len: 15; d_gene: TRBD1; j_gene: TRBJ1-2; v_gene: TRBV10-3; abundance: .; CDR3nt: TGTGCCATCAGTGAACGACAGGGGGCATACTATGGCTACACCTTC; CDR3aa: CAISERQGAYYGYTF
len: 16; d_gene: .; j_gene: TRBJ2-1; v_gene: TRBV5-1; abundance: .; CDR3nt: TGCGCCAGCAGCTTGGCTTTGAACCGCCCTAACAATGAGCAGTTCTTC; CDR3aa: CASSLALNRPNNEQFF
len: 16; d_gene: .; j_gene: TRBJ1-2; v_gene: TRBV7-2; abundance: .; CDR3nt: TGTGCCAGCAGCTTAGATCCAGGGACTCGGGACTATGGCTACACCTTC; CDR3aa: CASSLDPGTRDYGYTF
len: 16; d_gene: .; j_gene: TRBJ2-2; v_gene: TRBV7-3; abundance: .; CDR3nt: TGTGCCAGCAGCTTATGGGCCGTCGAAAACACCGGGGAGCTGTTTTTT; CDR3aa: CASSLWAVENTGELFF
len: 12; d_gene: .; j_gene: TRBJ1-6; v_gene: TRBV9; abundance: .; CDR3nt: TGTGCCAGCAGTGGGGGGGGACTACCCCTCCACTTT; CDR3aa: CASSGGGLPLHF
len: 13; d_gene: .; j_gene: TRBJ1-6; v_gene: TRBV27; abundance: .; CDR3nt: TGTGCCAGCAGTTTAACTACGGGATATAACCTCCACTTT; CDR3aa: CASSLTTGYNLHF
len: 13; d_gene: .; j_gene: TRBJ2-5; v_gene: TRBV6-5; abundance: .; CDR3nt: TGTGCCAGCAGGCACCTAACTCAAGAGACCCAGTACTTC; CDR3aa: CASRHLTQETQYF
len: 15; d_gene: .; j_gene: TRBJ1-5; v_gene: TRBV7-9; abundance: .; CDR3nt: TGTGCCAGCAGCTTAGGAGACTACGTTTTCCAGCCCCAGCATTTT; CDR3aa: CASSLGDYVFQPQHF
len: 15; d_gene: .; j_gene: TRBJ1-2; v_gene: TRBV6-5; abundance: .; CDR3nt: TGTGCCAGCAGACTAAGACCTTACTCTAACTATGGCTACACCTTC; CDR3aa: CASRLRPYSNYGYTF